This passage covers 32 T cell receptor beta chains from one sample sequenced in a study of monozygotic twins with inflammatory bowel disease. Following a re-call of the 5' RACE reads, TCRdb has one entry per CDR3 protein and lacks DNA. This repertoire includes over 350,000 distinct CDR3 sequences. Sequenced: blood. The receptors originated from a human donor with ulcerative colitis or Crohn's disease, or a healthy co-twin of an affected twin (not recorded which).

V gene TRBV5-1 combines with J gene TRBJ2-5; TCRdb's D gene call, TRBD1, goes unchecked for lack of DNA. CDR1 SGHRS and CDR2 YFSETQ come from the germline V gene. The CDR3 totals 15 residues. The CDR3 is CASSGGHPVQETQYF.

The V and J genes are TRBV7-9 and TRBJ2-7. This CDR3 is 14 amino acids long. Per the germline V gene, CDR1 is SEHNR and CDR2 is FQNEAQ (reference sequence). This chain's CDR3 is CASSYGPVPYEQYF.

This chain joins TRBV7-2 and TRBJ1-2; TCRdb indicates TRBD1, and absent DNA this call remains unverified. The CDR3 runs 16 residues. In germline, CDR1 is SGHTA, CDR2 FQGNSA. CDR3 sequence: CASSQGSGQGASGYTF.

The chain links TRBV7-3 to TRBJ2-1; the TCRdb call, TRBD1, lacks DNA for checking. Germline CDR1 is SGHTA and CDR2 is FQGTGA. CDR3 length equals 16 residues. The CDR3 sequence is CASSPLGTSFYNEQFF.

This chain joins TRBV27 and TRBJ1-5; TCRdb designates TRBD1, a call that cannot be tested without DNA. CDR3 size: 19 residues. Germline CDR1 reads MNHEY; CDR2 reads SMNVEV (reference sequence). CDR3 loop: CASSLESRGSGQGNQPQHF.

This chain uses TRBV2 with TRBJ1-3. The CDR3 is 12 amino acids. CDR1 is SNHLY and CDR2 is FYNNEI in the germline V gene. Here the CDR3 reads CASGMNRNTIYF.

CDR3 region: CASSLVRGMNEQFF. The V gene is TRBV7-2, the J gene TRBJ2-1; TCRdb proposes TRBD1, but this gene call is untestable without DNA. Germline CDR1 SGHTA, CDR2 FQGNSA. The length of the CDR3 is 14 residues.

The V gene is TRBV10-3, the J gene TRBJ2-7; as DNA is missing, the TRBD1 call by TCRdb cannot be tested. Germline V gene data show CDR1 as ENHRY and CDR2 as SYGVKD. The CDR3 runs to 12 residues. The CDR3 here is CAISDDSYEQYF.

The CDR3 region is CASTRQGSYEQYF. The chain has TRBV28 and TRBJ2-7; lacking DNA, the TRBD1 call made by TCRdb goes unchecked. CDR1 and CDR2 from the germline V gene are MDHEN and SYDVKM. The CDR3 consists of 13 residues.

The chain combines TRBV6-2 or TRBV6-3 with TRBJ1-5; no DNA is available, so the TRBD1 call from TCRdb remains unchecked. CDR1 is MNHEY and CDR2 is SVGEGT in the germline V gene. This CDR3 has 18 amino acids. The CDR3 is CASSYQLRSRGSNQPQHF.

The chain employs TRBV6-2 or TRBV6-3 and TRBJ2-1; lacking DNA, the TRBD1 call made by TCRdb goes unchecked. The CDR3 covers 13 residues. The germline CDR1 and CDR2 sequences are MNHEY and SVGEGT. The CDR3 loop is CASSYPRVYEQFF.

CDR3 region: CASSQDRLEPLSEQFF. The chain links TRBV4-3 to TRBJ2-1; the D gene TCRdb calls, TRBD2, cannot be checked with no DNA. CDR1 LGHNA and CDR2 YSLEER come from the germline V gene. CDR3 length: 16 residues.

The chain recombines TRBV5-1 with TRBJ1-6. The germline V gene encodes CDR1 SGHRS and CDR2 YFSETQ. The CDR3 loop spans 14 amino acids. CDR3 in amino acids: CASSSDRSNSPLHF.

The chain couples TRBV19 to TRBJ1-5; checking the TCRdb D call of TRBD1 is not possible without DNA. This CDR3 is 14 amino acids long. The V gene's germline CDR1 is LNHDA and CDR2 SQIVND (reference sequence). CDR3 in amino acids: CASSILGGGQPQHF. Full variable domain (rest looked up from reference TRBV19 and TRBJ1-5): DGGITQSPKYLFRKEGQNVTLSCEQNLNHDAMYWYRQDPGQGLRLIYYSQIVNDFQKGDIAEGYSVSREKKESFPLTVTSAQKNPTAFYLCASSILGGGQPQHFGDGTRLSIL.

The rearrangement links TRBV5-5 to TRBJ2-2; no DNA is available, so the TRBD1 call from TCRdb remains unchecked. CDR3 length: 15 residues. Germline-derived CDR1 and CDR2 are SGHKS and YYEKEE (reference sequence). CDR3: CASSTPGANTGELFF.

The chain employs TRBV20-1 and TRBJ2-5; there is no DNA to check the TCRdb D call of TRBD1. The length of the CDR3 is 14 residues. The germline V gene has CDR1 DFQATT and CDR2 SNEGSKA (reference sequence). CDR3 protein: CSARGQGVPETQYF.

J is TRBJ1-2 and V is TRBV5-1. This CDR3 comprises 12 residues. Germline loops: CDR1 SGHRS, CDR2 YFSETQ. CDR3 region: CASSSFARGYTF.

The chain combines TRBV4-2 with TRBJ2-7. The CDR3 is 13 amino acids. Germline V gives CDR1 LGHNA, CDR2 YNFKEQ. CDR3: CASGQQIRYEQYF.

The gene calls are TRBV6-5 and TRBJ2-7; the TRBD1 assignment by TCRdb is unverifiable without DNA. Germline-derived CDR1 and CDR2 are MNHEY and SVGAGI. CDR3 length: 16 residues. CDR3 sequence reads: CASSYSGTGSSYEQYF.

V usage is TRBV6-5 and J usage is TRBJ1-3; as DNA is missing, the TRBD1 call by TCRdb cannot be tested. The CDR3 runs to 18 residues. CDR1 is MNHEY and CDR2 is SVGAGI in the germline V gene. CDR3 amino acids: CASSYSGTRALSGNTIYF.

The chain couples TRBV5-6 to TRBJ2-3. The CDR3 is 16 residues long. The germline CDR1 and CDR2 sequences are SGHDT and YYEEEE. The CDR3 loop reads CASSRGWSRVSDTQYF.

The chain joins TRBV20-1 to TRBJ2-7; TCRdb reports TRBD2, a call that lacks DNA to check it against. The CDR3 has 17 amino acids. CDR1 and CDR2 from the germline V gene are DFQATT and SNEGSKA (reference sequence). CDR3 sequence reads: CSAILKGSAGLIYEQYF.

The chain has TRBV2 and TRBJ2-3; the D call of TRBD1 rests on TCRdb alone, since no DNA is present to check it. This CDR3 has 19 amino acids. CDR1 is SNHLY and CDR2 is FYNNEI in the germline V gene. CDR3 amino acids: CASRWDRRIPSGGTDTQYF.

The gene calls are TRBV5-1 and TRBJ2-7; TCRdb proposes TRBD1, but this gene call is untestable without DNA. This CDR3 contains 15 residues. Germline V gives CDR1 SGHRS, CDR2 YFSETQ. This CDR3 reads CASSKEGQGAYEQYF.

The chain uses TRBV25-1 and TRBJ1-1; checking the TCRdb D call of TRBD1 is not possible without DNA. CDR1 and CDR2 from the germline V gene are MGHDK and SYGVNS. The CDR3 length is 17 residues. The CDR3 sequence is CASSEGDRTGRYTEAFF.

The CDR3 loop is CASSLGGQRNEKLFF. The chain is built from TRBV27 and TRBJ1-4; the TCRdb call, TRBD1, lacks DNA for checking. This CDR3 contains 15 residues. The germline V gene has CDR1 MNHEY and CDR2 SMNVEV (reference sequence).

V gene TRBV2 combines with J gene TRBJ1-2. The germline CDR1 and CDR2 sequences are SNHLY and FYNNEI. The CDR3 loop spans 15 amino acids. The CDR3 spells CASSVGQGANYGYTF.

This chain uses TRBV11-2 with TRBJ2-3. The CDR3 covers 14 residues. The germline CDR1 and CDR2 sequences are SGHAT and FQNNGV. CDR3 amino acids: CASSLGLDTDTQYF.

The chain joins TRBV29-1 to TRBJ1-3. This CDR3 comprises 15 residues. Per the germline V gene, CDR1 is SQVTM and CDR2 is ANQGSEA. The CDR3 spells CSVELPKSPGNTIYF.

This sequence joins TRBV5-1 and TRBJ1-6; TCRdb's D call, TRBD1, is unchecked because there is no DNA. This CDR3 is built from 13 residues. Germline V gene sequence: CDR1 SGHRS, CDR2 YFSETQ. The CDR3 sequence: CASSPSGGSPLHF. Combining the CDR3 with reference TRBV5-1 and TRBJ1-6 gives the whole variable domain KAGVTQTPRYLIKTRGQQVTLSCSPISGHRSVSWYQQTPGQGLQFLFEYFSETQRNKGNFPGRFSGRQFSNSRSEMNVSTLELGDSALYLCASSPSGGSPLHFGNGTRLTVT.

The chain carries TRBV7-3 and TRBJ1-1. Germline CDR1 and CDR2: SGHTA and FQGTGA. The CDR3 consists of 16 residues. This chain's CDR3 is CASSLTSAARGTEAFF.

V and J are TRBV7-2 and TRBJ2-3; TCRdb's D gene call, TRBD1, goes unchecked for lack of DNA. The germline CDR1 and CDR2 sequences are SGHTA and FQGNSA. There are 15 residues in the CDR3. CDR3 residues: CASSLSGGYTDTQYF.